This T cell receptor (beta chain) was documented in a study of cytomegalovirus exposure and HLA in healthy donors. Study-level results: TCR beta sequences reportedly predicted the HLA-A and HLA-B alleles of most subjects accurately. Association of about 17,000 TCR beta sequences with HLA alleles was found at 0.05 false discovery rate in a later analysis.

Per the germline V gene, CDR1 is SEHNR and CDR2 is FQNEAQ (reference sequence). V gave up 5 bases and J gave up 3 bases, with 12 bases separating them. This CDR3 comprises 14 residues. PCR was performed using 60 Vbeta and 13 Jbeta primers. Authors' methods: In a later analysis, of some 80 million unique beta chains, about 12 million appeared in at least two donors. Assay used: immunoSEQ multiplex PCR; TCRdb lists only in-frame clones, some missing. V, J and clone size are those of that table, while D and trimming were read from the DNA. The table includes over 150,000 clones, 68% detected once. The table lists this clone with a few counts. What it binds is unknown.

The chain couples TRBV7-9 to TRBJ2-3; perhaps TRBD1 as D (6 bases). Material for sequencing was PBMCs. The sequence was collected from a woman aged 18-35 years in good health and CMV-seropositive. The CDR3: CASSLRTVTDTQYF. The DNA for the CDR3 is TGTGCCAGCAGCCTAAGGACAGTGACAGATACGCAGTATTTT.